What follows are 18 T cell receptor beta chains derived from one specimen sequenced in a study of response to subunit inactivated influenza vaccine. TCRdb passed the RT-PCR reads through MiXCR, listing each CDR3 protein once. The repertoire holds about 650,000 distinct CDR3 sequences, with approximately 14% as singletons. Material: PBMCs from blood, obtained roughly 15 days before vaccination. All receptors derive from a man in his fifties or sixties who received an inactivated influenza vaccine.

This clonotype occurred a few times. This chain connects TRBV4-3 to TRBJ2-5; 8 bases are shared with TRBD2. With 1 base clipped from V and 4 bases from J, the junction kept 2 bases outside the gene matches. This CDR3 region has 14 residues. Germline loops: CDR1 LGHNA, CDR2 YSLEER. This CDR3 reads CASSQGTSTETQYF. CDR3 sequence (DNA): TGCGCCAGCAGCCAAGGGACTAGCACAGAGACCCAGTACTTC.

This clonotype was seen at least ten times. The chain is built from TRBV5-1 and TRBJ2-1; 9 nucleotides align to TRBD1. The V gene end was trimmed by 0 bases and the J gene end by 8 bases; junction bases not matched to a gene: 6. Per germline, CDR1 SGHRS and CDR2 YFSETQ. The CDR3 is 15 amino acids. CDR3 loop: CASSLGGDRADEQFF. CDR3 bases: TGCGCCAGCAGCTTGGGTGGGGACAGGGCCGATGAGCAGTTCTTC.

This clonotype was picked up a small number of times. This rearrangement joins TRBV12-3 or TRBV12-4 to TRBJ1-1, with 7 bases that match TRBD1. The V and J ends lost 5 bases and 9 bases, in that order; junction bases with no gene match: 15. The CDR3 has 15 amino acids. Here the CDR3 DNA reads TGTGCCAGCAGTCCCCGGGACAGCCCTGAGCGTAAAGCTTTCTTT. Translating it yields CASSPRDSPERKAFF.

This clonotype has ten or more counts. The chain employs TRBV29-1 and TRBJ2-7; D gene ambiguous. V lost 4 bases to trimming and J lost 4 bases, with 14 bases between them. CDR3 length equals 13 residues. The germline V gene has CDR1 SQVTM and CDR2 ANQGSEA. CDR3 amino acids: CSVVKPGLYEQYF. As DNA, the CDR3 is TGCAGCGTTGTCAAACCGGGTCTTTACGAGCAGTACTTC.

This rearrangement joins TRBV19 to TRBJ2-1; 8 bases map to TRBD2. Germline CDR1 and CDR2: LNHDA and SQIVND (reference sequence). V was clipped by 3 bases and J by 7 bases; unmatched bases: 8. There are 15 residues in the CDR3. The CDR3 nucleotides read TGTGCCAGTAGTATTGGAGCGGGAGTTGGTAATGAGCAGTTCTTC. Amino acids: CASSIGAGVGNEQFF.

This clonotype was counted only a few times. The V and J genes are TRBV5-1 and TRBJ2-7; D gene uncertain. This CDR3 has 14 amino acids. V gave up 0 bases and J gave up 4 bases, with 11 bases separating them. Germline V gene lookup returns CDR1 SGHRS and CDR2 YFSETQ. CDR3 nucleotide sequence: TGCGCCAGCAGCTTGGGGCCACCGGTTTACGAGCAGTACTTC. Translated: CASSLGPPVYEQYF.

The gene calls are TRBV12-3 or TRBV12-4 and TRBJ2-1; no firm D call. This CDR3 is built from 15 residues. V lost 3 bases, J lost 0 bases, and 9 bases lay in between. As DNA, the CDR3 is TGTGCCAGCAGTTTCTCGGGCCCCTCCTACAATGAGCAGTTCTTC. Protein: CASSFSGPSYNEQFF.

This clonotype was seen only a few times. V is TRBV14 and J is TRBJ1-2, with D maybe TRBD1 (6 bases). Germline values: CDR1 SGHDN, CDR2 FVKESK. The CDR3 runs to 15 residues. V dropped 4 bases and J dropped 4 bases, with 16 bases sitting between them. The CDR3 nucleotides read TGTGCCAGCAGCCGGAACGGCCGACAGGCCTATGGCTACACCTTC. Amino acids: CASSRNGRQAYGYTF.

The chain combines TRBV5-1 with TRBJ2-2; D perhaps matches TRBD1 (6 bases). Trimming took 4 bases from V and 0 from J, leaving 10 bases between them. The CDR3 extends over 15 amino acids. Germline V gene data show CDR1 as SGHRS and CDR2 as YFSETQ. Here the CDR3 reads CASSPDRANTGELFF. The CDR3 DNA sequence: TGCGCCAGCAGCCCGGACAGAGCGAACACCGGGGAGCTGTTTTTT. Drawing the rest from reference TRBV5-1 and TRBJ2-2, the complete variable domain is KAGVTQTPRYLIKTRGQQVTLSCSPISGHRSVSWYQQTPGQGLQFLFEYFSETQRNKGNFPGRFSGRQFSNSRSEMNVSTLELGDSALYLCASSPDRANTGELFFGEGSRLTVL.

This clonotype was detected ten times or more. This CDR3 is CATSWDLRETQYF. CDR3 nucleotide sequence: TGTGCCACCAGCTGGGATTTACGGGAGACCCAGTACTTC. This chain uses TRBV15 with TRBJ2-5; D gene uncertain. This CDR3 comprises 13 residues. Germline CDR1 is LNHNV and CDR2 is YYDKDF (reference sequence). The germline V and J ends were trimmed by 5 bases and 5 bases, with 12 bases remaining between them.

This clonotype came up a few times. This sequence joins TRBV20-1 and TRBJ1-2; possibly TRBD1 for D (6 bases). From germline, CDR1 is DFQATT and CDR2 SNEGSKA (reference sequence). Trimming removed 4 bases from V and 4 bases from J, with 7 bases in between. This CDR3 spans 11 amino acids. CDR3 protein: CSAKDSYGYTF. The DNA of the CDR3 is TGCAGTGCTAAGGACAGCTATGGCTACACCTTC.

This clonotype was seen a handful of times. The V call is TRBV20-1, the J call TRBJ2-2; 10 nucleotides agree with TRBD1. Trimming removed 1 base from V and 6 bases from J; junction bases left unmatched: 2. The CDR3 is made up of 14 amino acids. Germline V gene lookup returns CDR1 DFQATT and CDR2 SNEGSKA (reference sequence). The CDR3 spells CSARGDRGPGELFF. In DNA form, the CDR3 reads TGCAGTGCTAGAGGGGACAGGGGACCCGGGGAGCTGTTTTTT.

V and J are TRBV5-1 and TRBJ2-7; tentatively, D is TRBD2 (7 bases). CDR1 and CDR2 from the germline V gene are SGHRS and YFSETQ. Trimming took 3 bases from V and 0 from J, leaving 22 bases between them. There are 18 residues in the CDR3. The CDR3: CASSSTRGGTLISYEQYF. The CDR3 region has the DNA TGCGCCAGCAGCTCAACAAGGGGGGGGACGCTCATCTCCTACGAGCAGTACTTC.

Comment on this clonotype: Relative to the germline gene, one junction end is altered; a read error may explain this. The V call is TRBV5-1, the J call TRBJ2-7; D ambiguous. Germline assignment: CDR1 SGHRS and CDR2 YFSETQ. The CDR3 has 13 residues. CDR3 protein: CASSPALGYEHYF. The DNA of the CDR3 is TGCGCCAGCAGCCCCGCCTTGGGTTACGAGCACTACTTC. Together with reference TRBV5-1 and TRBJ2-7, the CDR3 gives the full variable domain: KAGVTQTPRYLIKTRGQQVTLSCSPISGHRSVSWYQQTPGQGLQFLFEYFSETQRNKGNFPGRFSGRQFSNSRSEMNVSTLELGDSALYLCASSPALGYEHYFGPGTRLTVT.

The CDR3 sequence is CASRAGGPFAGELFF. The CDR3 DNA follows: TGTGCCAGCAGAGCGGGAGGGCCATTCGCCGGGGAGCTGTTTTTT. The chain recombines TRBV5-6 with TRBJ2-2, with TRBD2 matching 10 bases. The V and J ends lost 5 bases and 6 bases, in that order; junction bases with no gene match: 7. Germline V gene sequence: CDR1 SGHDT, CDR2 YYEEEE. CDR3 length: 15 residues.

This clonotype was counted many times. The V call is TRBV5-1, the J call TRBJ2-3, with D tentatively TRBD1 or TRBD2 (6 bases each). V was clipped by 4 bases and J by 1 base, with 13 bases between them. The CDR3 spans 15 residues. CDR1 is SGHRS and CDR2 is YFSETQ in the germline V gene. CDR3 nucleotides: TGCGCCAGCAGCCCGGACGGGGGCCGCACAGATACGCAGTATTTT. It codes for CASSPDGGRTDTQYF.

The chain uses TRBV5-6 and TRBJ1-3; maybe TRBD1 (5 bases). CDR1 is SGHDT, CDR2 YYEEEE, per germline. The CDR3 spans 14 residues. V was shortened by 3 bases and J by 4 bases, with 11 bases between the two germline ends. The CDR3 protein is CASSSQGGGNTIYF. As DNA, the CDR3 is TGTGCCAGCAGCTCGCAGGGAGGCGGAAACACCATATATTTT.

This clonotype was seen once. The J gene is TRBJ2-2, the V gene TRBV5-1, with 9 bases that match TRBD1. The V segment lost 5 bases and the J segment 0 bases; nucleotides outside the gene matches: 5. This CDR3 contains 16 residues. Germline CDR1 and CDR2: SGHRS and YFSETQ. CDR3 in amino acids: CASRQGATPNTGELFF. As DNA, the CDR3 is TGCGCCAGCAGACAGGGGGCGACCCCGAACACCGGGGAGCTGTTTTTT.